These 17 T cell receptor beta chains came from one sample sequenced in a study of T cells in Graves' hyperthyroidism and ophthalmopathy. Authors of the study amplified TCR beta CDR3 regions from RNA transcripts. HTBI primers were the set used in a first-round RT-PCR of the TCR CDR3. Using its own MiXCR run on the multiplex PCR reads, TCRdb lists one record per CDR3 protein. The repertoire has a few hundred thousand distinct CDR3 sequences, approximately 44% of them found once; the top ten carry roughly 8.2%. Sequences were obtained from peripheral blood or thyroid tissue (not recorded which). These receptors came from a woman under 30 with Graves' hyperthyroidism.

This clonotype has only a few counts. Given a much more abundant clone one base away, this may be a read error. The chain has TRBV7-9 and TRBJ1-2; D uncertain. Germline V gene data show CDR1 as SEHNR and CDR2 as FQNEAQ (reference sequence). This CDR3 spans 14 amino acids. The CDR3 loop is CASSLEPQRDGYAF. The CDR3 region has the DNA TGTGCCAGCAGCTTAGAACCGCAGAGAGATGGCTACGCCTTC.

This clonotype was seen a few times. V is TRBV7-9 and J is TRBJ2-7; no definite D call. The CDR3 consists of 13 residues. Trimming removed 5 bases at V and 0 bases at J, with 8 bases between. Germline CDR1 and CDR2: SEHNR and FQNEAQ (reference sequence). The CDR3 nucleotides are TGTGCCAGCAGCCGACCATACTCCTACGAGCAGTACTTC. It yields the protein CASSRPYSYEQYF.

The J gene is TRBJ1-2, the V gene TRBV19, with 7 bases lining up with TRBD1. Germline CDR1 LNHDA, CDR2 SQIVND (reference sequence). The length of the CDR3 is 15 residues. Unmatched junction bases numbered 19, after V lost 4 bases and J lost 14 bases. The CDR3 DNA reads as TGTGCCAGTAGTACCACCTCCGACGACAGGGTAGTAGAGACCTTC. It yields the protein CASSTTSDDRVVETF.

This clonotype has more than one count but fewer than ten. This CDR3 reads CSAGSTGGHETQYF. The CDR3 nucleotides read TGCAGTGCTGGGTCGACAGGGGGCCATGAGACCCAGTACTTC. This rearrangement joins TRBV20-1 to TRBJ2-5; 10 bases are shared with TRBD1. Germline CDR1 DFQATT, CDR2 SNEGSKA (reference sequence). The CDR3 loop spans 14 amino acids. V was clipped by 5 bases and J by 5 bases; unmatched bases: 8.

The rearrangement joins TRBV29-1 to TRBJ1-6; D may be TRBD1 (5 bases). The CDR3 loop spans 14 amino acids. The ends were cut back, 6 bases at V and 7 bases at J, with 16 bases in the middle. Germline V CDR1 and CDR2: SQVTM, ANQGSEA. The CDR3 reads CSVPSDIINSPLHF. The CDR3 region has the DNA TGCAGCGTCCCTTCGGACATAATCAATTCACCCCTCCACTTT.

This clonotype was seen a few times. The chain couples TRBV7-2 to TRBJ2-7; 7 bases agree with TRBD1. The J segment lost 2 bases and the V segment lost 4 bases, leaving 11 bases of the junction unmatched. Germline loops: CDR1 SGHTA, CDR2 FQGNSA. CDR3 length equals 16 residues. In DNA form, the CDR3 reads TGTGCCAGCAGCTCCCAAACTGGGGACAGCGCCTACGAGCAGTACTTC. Its translation: CASSSQTGDSAYEQYF. The whole variable domain, remainder taken from reference TRBV7-2 and TRBJ2-7, is GAGVSQSPSNKVTEKGKDVELRCDPISGHTALYWYRQSLGQGLEFLIYFQGNSAPDKSGLPSDRFSAERTGGSVSTLTIQRTQQEDSAVYLCASSSQTGDSAYEQYFGPGTRLTVT.

The chain combines TRBV2 with TRBJ2-3; D gene ambiguous. Trimming left V 4 bases short and J 3 bases short, with 14 bases between. CDR1 SNHLY and CDR2 FYNNEI come from the germline V gene. The CDR3 runs 15 residues. This chain's CDR3 is CASSGTPPRTDTQYF. In nucleotides, the CDR3 is TGTGCCAGCAGTGGGACGCCGCCCCGAACAGATACGCAGTATTTT.

This clonotype was observed at least ten times. The chain is built from TRBV7-2 and TRBJ2-7, with 9 positions matching TRBD1. The CDR3 extends over 14 amino acids. The ends lost 5 bases at V and 3 bases at J; junction bases unmatched: 5. Per the germline V gene, CDR1 is SGHTA and CDR2 is FQGNSA. The CDR3 spells CASSLQGASYEQYF. In DNA form, the CDR3 reads TGTGCCAGCAGCCTACAGGGGGCCAGCTACGAGCAGTACTTC.

The J gene is TRBJ2-7, the V gene TRBV5-1, with 8 bases that match TRBD2. Trimming cost V 3 bases and J 0 bases; bases outside gene matches: 5. The CDR3 length is 15 residues. Germline loops: CDR1 SGHRS, CDR2 YFSETQ. The CDR3 DNA sequence: TGCGCCAGCAGCTGGCCGAGCGGGAGCTCCTACGAGCAGTACTTC. Translating it yields CASSWPSGSSYEQYF. Filled out from reference TRBV5-1 and TRBJ2-7, the complete variable domain reads KAGVTQTPRYLIKTRGQQVTLSCSPISGHRSVSWYQQTPGQGLQFLFEYFSETQRNKGNFPGRFSGRQFSNSRSEMNVSTLELGDSALYLCASSWPSGSSYEQYFGPGTRLTVT.

The chain employs TRBV10-3 and TRBJ2-5; D might be TRBD1 (6 bases). Trimming took off 0 bases at V and 7 bases at J, with 6 bases between the two ends. Per germline, CDR1 ENHRY and CDR2 SYGVKD. This CDR3 spans 12 amino acids. CDR3 coding DNA: TGTGCCATCAGTGAGTCGACAGGGACCCAGTACTTC. Its protein is CAISESTGTQYF.

This clonotype was counted between two and nine times. The J gene is TRBJ2-7, the V gene TRBV14; no clear D gene. CDR3 size: 16 residues. Trimming left V 2 bases short and J 5 bases short, with 19 bases between. The germline V gene has CDR1 SGHDN and CDR2 FVKESK. The CDR3 nucleotides are TGTGCCAGCAGCCAACGCCGACAATGGAGAGTGGACGAGCAGTACTTC. Residues: CASSQRRQWRVDEQYF.

This chain joins TRBV19 and TRBJ1-4; 8 nucleotides line up with TRBD1. Unmatched junction bases numbered 2, after V lost 5 bases and J lost 12 bases. The germline V gene has CDR1 LNHDA and CDR2 SQIVND (reference sequence). This CDR3 contains 11 residues. The CDR3 here is CASSAGQELFF. CDR3 in DNA: TGTGCCAGTAGTGCGGGACAGGAACTGTTTTTT.

The chain employs TRBV20-1 and TRBJ2-7; 9 bases align to TRBD2. Germline CDR1 is DFQATT and CDR2 is SNEGSKA (reference sequence). J lost 2 bases, V lost 0 bases, and 5 bases had no gene match. This CDR3 comprises 15 residues. CDR3 amino acids: CSAREEAGGAYEQYF. The CDR3 DNA reads as TGCAGTGCTAGAGAGGAAGCGGGAGGAGCCTACGAGCAGTACTTC.

This clonotype was seen a handful of times. The chain has TRBV7-9 and TRBJ2-7; no clear D gene. From germline, CDR1 is SEHNR and CDR2 FQNEAQ (reference sequence). The V end lost 6 bases, the J end lost 6 bases, and 12 bases lay between the germline ends. This CDR3 has 12 residues. For the CDR3, the DNA is TGTGCCAGCAGTTTACTCCGAACCGAGCAGTACTTC. Protein product: CASSLLRTEQYF.

With respect to this clonotype: A much larger clone is a single base away; this may be a read error. J is TRBJ1-4 and V is TRBV7-4; D gene ambiguous. The CDR3 loop spans 13 amino acids. Germline V gene sequence: CDR1 SGHVT, CDR2 SQSDAQ. V lost 1 base, J lost 12 bases, and 12 bases lay in between. CDR3 protein: CASSLGVGGQLFF. In DNA form, the CDR3 reads TGTGCCAGCAGCTTAGGAGTGGGAGGTCAACTGTTTTTT.

This clonotype was detected a few times. The CDR3 DNA is TGTGCCAGCAGCTCCCGAGGGACAACTGAAGCTTTCTTT. It is translated as CASSSRGTTEAFF. This sequence joins TRBV12-3 or TRBV12-4 and TRBJ1-1; tentative D call: TRBD1 (6 bases). V lost 6 bases and J 5 bases, leaving 13 bases between the germline ends. The CDR3 has 13 residues.

The chain joins TRBV7-2 to TRBJ1-1, with D possibly TRBD1 on 6 matching bases. The CDR3 has 17 residues. Germline V gives CDR1 SGHTA, CDR2 FQGNSA. The V end was cut by 5 bases, the J end by 0 bases, with 19 bases between. CDR3 region: CASSQRDIRIMNTEAFF. As DNA, the CDR3 is TGTGCCAGCAGCCAAAGGGACATCAGGATCATGAACACTGAAGCTTTCTTT.